The 3 T cell receptor beta chains reported below all come from one sample, sequenced in a study of CD8 T cells in Susac syndrome. An amount of RNA that ranged from roughly 0.45 to 1 ug was reverse transcribed with random hexamers. TCRdb re-analysed the immunoSEQ multiplex PCR reads in MiXCR, keeping a single row per CDR3 protein. This sample yields some 200,000 distinct CDR3 sequences, of which 95% are seen a single time; about 0.15% belongs to the top ten. Sequencing input: CD8+ T cells from PBMCs. The source of these receptors is a human donor with Susac syndrome.

This chain joins TRBV7-2 and TRBJ1-5; no reliable D call. Germline values: CDR1 SGHTA, CDR2 FQGNSA. This CDR3 has 16 residues. Deletions cut 4 bases from V and 9 bases from J, with 22 bases between. The DNA for the CDR3 is TGTGCCAGCAGCTCGTTTTCGGGGTCACTAATCAGGCCCCAGCATTTT. Translating gives CASSSFSGSLIRPQHF.

The sample holds one count of this clonotype. The genes are TRBV7-9 and TRBJ2-3; 11 bases match TRBD1. Trimming cost V 4 bases and J 0 bases; bases outside gene matches: 0. The CDR3 is 15 amino acids. The germline V gene encodes CDR1 SEHNR and CDR2 FQNEAQ (reference sequence). CDR3 residues: CASSWDRGSTDTQYF. The CDR3 nucleotides are TGTGCCAGCAGCTGGGACAGGGGGAGCACAGATACGCAGTATTTT.

V gene TRBV7-3 combines with J gene TRBJ2-3, with 9 bases that match TRBD2. With 5 bases clipped from V and 6 bases from J, the junction kept 12 bases outside the gene matches. The CDR3 runs 16 residues. Germline CDR1 is SGHTA and CDR2 is FQGTGA. CDR3 residues: CASSDEAGGGRDTQYF. The CDR3, as DNA: TGTGCCAGCAGCGACGAAGCGGGAGGAGGAAGGGATACGCAGTATTTT.